This TCR beta chain was obtained from a study of T cell changes during pregnancy in multiple sclerosis. Produced via immunoSEQ multiplex PCR; TCRdb's table is partial and in-frame only. The repertoire holds some 85,000 clones, with 94% as singletons. V lost 6 bases and J lost 6; bases outside the gene matches: 11. CDR1 SGHAT and CDR2 FQNNGV come from the germline V gene. The CDR3 is 16 amino acids. This receptor was obtained from a female donor with multiple sclerosis, enrolled in a pregnancy study. The chain has TRBV11-2 and TRBJ1-4; the match to TRBD1 covers 9 bases. Sequenced here: peripheral blood, sampled in the third trimester of pregnancy. This chain's CDR3 is CASSRPRGTGHEKLFF. In nucleotides, the CDR3 is TGTGCCAGCAGTAGACCCCGAGGGACAGGGCATGAAAAACTGTTTTTT. The entire variable domain, with the rest obtained from reference TRBV11-2 and TRBJ1-4, is as follows: EAGVAQSPRYKIIEKRQSVAFWCNPISGHATLYWYQQILGQGPKLLIQFQNNGVVDDSQLPKDRFSAERLKGVDSTLKIQPAKLEDSAVYLCASSRPRGTGHEKLFFGSGTQLSVL.